These T cell receptor beta chains were read from a single sample in a study of metastatic and nonmetastatic thyroid tumors. TCRdb reanalyzed the PCR reads with MiXCR. The sample shows 20,000 or so clones, around 29% of them seen only once. The specimen sequenced was blood. The receptors were gathered from a female donor with papillary thyroid cancer or a benign thyroid nodule (not recorded which). Some clones in this sample may be carry-over from other donors' samples. Both conserved end residues are part of each CDR3. The D gene is left open where the match is weak. For some rows the clone size is stated as once, few or many, or as a class when expanded; others skip it.

j_call: TRBJ2-5
d_call: TRBD2
clone_size: many
v_call: TRBV20-1
cdr3_aa: CSAGKGTGGPETQYF
cdr3_nt: TGCAGTGCAGGAAAGGGGACGGGAGGGCCAGAGACCCAGTACTTC

j_call: TRBJ2-1
d_call: .
clone_size: medium-sized
v_call: TRBV7-8
cdr3_aa: CASSLATGKWFF
cdr3_nt: TGTGCCAGCAGCTTAGCTACAGGGAAGTGGTTCTTC

j_call: TRBJ2-7
d_call: TRBD2
clone_size: once
v_call: TRBV5-1
cdr3_aa: CASSSYGGRAGRSYEQYF
cdr3_nt: TGCGCCAGCAGCTCATATGGCGGGAGGGCCGGGAGGTCCTACGAGCAGTACTTC

j_call: TRBJ1-3
d_call: .
clone_size: .
v_call: TRBV20-1
cdr3_aa: CSARQSSGNTIYF
cdr3_nt: TGCAGTGCTAGACAGAGCTCTGGAAACACCATATATTTT

j_call: TRBJ1-1
d_call: .
clone_size: medium-sized
v_call: TRBV2
cdr3_aa: CASSARMNTEAFF
cdr3_nt: TGTGCCAGCAGTGCTCGTATGAACACTGAAGCTTTCTTT

j_call: TRBJ1-2
d_call: .
clone_size: once
v_call: TRBV30
cdr3_aa: CAWSKVRGYGYTF
cdr3_nt: TGTGCCTGGAGCAAGGTACGAGGCTATGGCTACACCTTC

j_call: TRBJ1-2
d_call: .
clone_size: few
v_call: TRBV28
cdr3_aa: CASSSGGGPGYGYTF
cdr3_nt: TGTGCCAGCAGTTCGGGCGGGGGGCCCGGCTATGGCTACACCTTC

j_call: TRBJ1-1
d_call: TRBD1
clone_size: many
v_call: TRBV3-1
cdr3_aa: CASSLTYDRGSTEAFF
cdr3_nt: TGTGCCAGCAGTCTAACTTATGACAGGGGTTCCACTGAAGCTTTCTTT

j_call: TRBJ1-5
d_call: .
clone_size: many
v_call: TRBV3-1
cdr3_aa: CASSPLQIGQPQHF
cdr3_nt: TGTGCCAGCAGCCCCCTGCAGATTGGTCAGCCCCAGCATTTT

j_call: TRBJ2-4
d_call: .
clone_size: many
v_call: TRBV4-3
cdr3_aa: CASSQEAPAKNIQYF
cdr3_nt: TGCGCCAGCAGCCAAGAGGCCCCAGCCAAAAACATTCAGTACTTC